This paragraph reports one T cell receptor (beta chain). This sample was included in a study of blood T cell repertoires in COVID-19. Here immunoSEQ multiplex PCR was the method, and the copy in TCRdb shows in-frame clones only, minus some. The table lists approximately 210,000 clones, nearly 90% of them singletons. This TCR was sampled from a woman aged 40 to 49 who had recovered from COVID-19. Sequenced material: peripheral blood.

CDR3 nucleotide sequence: TGTGCCAGCAGTTCCAACTCGGGGTATGGCTACACCTTC. Translated, it gives CASSSNSGYGYTF. This chain joins TRBV27 and TRBJ1-2; D call uncertain. This CDR3 has 13 amino acids. Germline assignment: CDR1 MNHEY and CDR2 SMNVEV (reference sequence). Trimming removed 4 bases from V and 5 bases from J, with 11 bases in between.